This T cell receptor beta chain was captured in a study of T cell responses to AZD1222 COVID-19 vaccine. Study-wide results and limits: When two AZD1222 doses had been given, Spike-specific TCR breadth and depth rose. As reported, nearly half of all spike-specific TCRs target variant regions that are unmutated. There were mostly white British donors and more females than males, and clonal diversity was possibly underestimated.

Remarks on this clone: Its target is not known.

CDR1 and CDR2 (germline): SNHLY, FYNNEI. The J segment lost 5 bases and the V segment lost 6 bases, leaving 10 bases of the junction unmatched. CDR3 size: 15 residues. Using immunoSEQ multiplex PCR, the repertoire was profiled, and TCRdb retains in-frame clones only, with some absent. The data hold 50,000 to 65,000 clones, with about 90% observed a single time. Sequences were derived from peripheral blood, sampled 28 days after the second AZD1222 dose. V is TRBV2 and J is TRBJ2-3; 8 bases are shared with TRBD1. This clonotype was obtained from an adult who received the AZD1222 COVID-19 vaccine. The CDR3 DNA is TGTGCCAGCAGGGCCGGGACAGGCCATATAGATACGCAGTATTTT. Residues: CASRAGTGHIDTQYF. Full variable domain (outside the CDR3, taken from reference TRBV2 and TRBJ2-3): EPEVTQTPSHQVTQMGQEVILRCVPISNHLYFYWYRQILGQKVEFLVSFYNNEISEKSEIFDDQFSVERPDGSNFTLKIRSTKLEDSAMYFCASRAGTGHIDTQYFGPGTRLTVL.